A single sample is the source of the 18 T cell receptor beta chains below, sequenced in a study of blood T cell repertoires in COVID-19 (dated by TCRdb to the early 2020s). Library generation was performed with the immunoSEQ multiplex PCR assay. The table was pulled from immuneACCESS by TCRdb, which kept in-frame rearrangements only. Such tables lose some clones; where checked, under half of the loss comes from unresolved V genes, and the rest has no known cause. Across this sample there are about 65,000 clones, with 77% seen only once. The ten largest clones add up to about 30% of the sample. Sequenced sample: peripheral blood. All receptors come from a human donor in a cohort sampled during active COVID-19.

The chain combines TRBV7-2 with TRBJ2-1, with a possible D match to TRBD2 (5 bases). This CDR3 is 16 amino acids long. Deletions cut 2 bases from V and 15 bases from J, with 26 bases between. The V gene's germline CDR1 is SGHTA and CDR2 FQGNSA. CDR3 region: CASSLKMRESAWKVFF. As DNA, the CDR3 is TGTGCCAGCAGCTTAAAGATGAGGGAGTCGGCTTGGAAGGTGTTCTTC.

This clone was seen a few times. The J gene is TRBJ2-7, the V gene TRBV15; D is unclear. The CDR3 is 13 residues long. Germline-derived CDR1 and CDR2 are LNHNV and YYDKDF (reference sequence). V dropped 6 bases and J dropped 0 bases, with 9 bases sitting between them. The chain's CDR3 is CATSPGSSYEQYF. In DNA, the CDR3 is TGTGCCACCAGTCCAGGCAGCTCCTACGAGCAGTACTTC.

The rearrangement links TRBV4-2 to TRBJ2-3, with 9 nucleotides matching TRBD2. The J segment lost 4 bases and the V segment lost 0 bases, leaving 11 bases of the junction unmatched. Germline-derived CDR1 and CDR2 are LGHNA and YNFKEQ. This CDR3 region has 18 residues. CDR3 in DNA: TGTGCCAGCAGCCAAGACCGTTTAGCGGGAGCTGTGGCAGATACGCAGTATTTT. Protein: CASSQDRLAGAVADTQYF.

The rearrangement links TRBV18 to TRBJ1-2, with 12 positions matching TRBD1. V lost 3 bases and J lost 4; bases outside the gene matches: 3. This CDR3 contains 15 residues. The germline V gene has CDR1 KGHSH and CDR2 LQKENI. For the CDR3, the DNA is TGTGCCAGCTCACCGGGACAGGGGGCTCTCTATGGCTACACCTTC. Its protein product is CASSPGQGALYGYTF.

V is TRBV19 and J is TRBJ2-6, with no clear D. In germline, CDR1 is LNHDA, CDR2 SQIVND (reference sequence). V shed 3 bases and J shed 0 bases, with 9 bases lying between them. The CDR3 runs 16 residues. The CDR3 sequence is CASSIQVLSGANVLTF. CDR3 in DNA: TGTGCCAGTAGTATCCAGGTTCTCTCTGGGGCCAACGTCCTGACTTTC.

The V call is TRBV2, the J call TRBJ1-2; D unresolved. The CDR3 is 16 amino acids. Trimming removed 6 bases at V and 0 bases at J, with 17 bases between. The germline V gene encodes CDR1 SNHLY and CDR2 FYNNEI. CDR3 loop: CASSDAGVPSNYGYTF. The CDR3 DNA reads TGTGCCAGCAGCGACGCCGGGGTCCCCTCTAACTATGGCTACACCTTC.

J is TRBJ2-5 and V is TRBV5-1, with 9 positions matching TRBD2. The CDR3 runs to 17 residues. The V gene end was trimmed by 4 bases and the J gene end by 3 bases; junction bases not matched to a gene: 13. Germline values: CDR1 SGHRS, CDR2 YFSETQ. CDR3 residues: CASSRVSGGPLKETQYF. The CDR3 DNA follows: TGCGCCAGCAGCCGCGTGAGCGGGGGGCCTCTTAAAGAGACCCAGTACTTC.

The genes are TRBV4-3 and TRBJ1-6; no clear D gene. CDR3 length equals 15 residues. The V gene's germline CDR1 is LGHNA and CDR2 YSLEER. The V end was cut by 0 bases, the J end by 0 bases, with 3 bases between. CDR3: CASSQDSSYNSPLHF. The CDR3 DNA is TGCGCCAGCAGCCAAGACAGCTCCTATAATTCACCCCTCCACTTT.

The V and J genes are TRBV6-2 or TRBV6-3 and TRBJ2-1; TRBD1 is a possible D gene (7 bases). V was shortened by 0 bases and J by 4 bases, with 22 bases between the two germline ends. The CDR3 is 19 amino acids. CDR1 is MNHEY and CDR2 is SVGEGT in the germline V gene. The CDR3 loop is CASSYSGGVGGPYYNEQFF. The DNA of the CDR3 is TGTGCCAGCAGTTACTCAGGGGGCGTCGGGGGCCCTTATTACAATGAGCAGTTCTTC.

This rearrangement joins TRBV12-3 or TRBV12-4 to TRBJ1-2; TRBD1 agrees at 9 bases. CDR3 size: 13 residues. V trimming: 4 bases; J trimming: 5 bases; junction bases outside the gene matches: 2. In DNA form, the CDR3 reads TGTGCCAGCAGTTCTGGACAGGGGTATGGCTACACCTTC. It encodes CASSSGQGYGYTF.

This clone was detected ten times or more. V and J are TRBV6-6 and TRBJ2-7; possibly TRBD1 for D (5 bases). This CDR3 is built from 11 residues. Germline V CDR1 and CDR2: MNHNY, SVGAGI (reference sequence). V shed 6 bases and J shed 3 bases, with 6 bases lying between them. The CDR3, as DNA: TGTGCCAGCAGCGACAGCTACGAGCAGTACTTC. Protein: CASSDSYEQYF.

This chain links TRBV2 with TRBJ1-5, with D perhaps TRBD1 (5 bases). The CDR3 loop spans 13 amino acids. Germline CDR1 reads SNHLY; CDR2 reads FYNNEI. V lost 8 bases to trimming and J lost 4 bases, with 12 bases between them. Written as DNA, the CDR3 is TGTGCCAGCGGAGAACAGGTGAATCAGCCCCAGCATTTT. Protein sequence: CASGEQVNQPQHF.

The chain is built from TRBV19 and TRBJ1-1; D is unclear. Germline CDR1 reads LNHDA; CDR2 reads SQIVND (reference sequence). The length of the CDR3 is 14 residues. Trimming pared 4 bases from V and 5 bases from J, leaving 14 bases between. CDR3: CASSTARKSTEAFF. The CDR3 nucleotides read TGTGCCAGTAGTACCGCCAGGAAATCGACTGAAGCTTTCTTT.

The rearrangement uses TRBV10-1 and TRBJ1-1; D is undetermined. Germline V lookup: CDR1 WNHNN, CDR2 SYGVQD (reference sequence). CDR3 length equals 13 residues. The ends were cut back, 4 bases at V and 0 bases at J, with 6 bases in the middle. The DNA for the CDR3 is TGCGCCAGCAGTGTGACACTGAACACTGAAGCTTTCTTT. Protein: CASSVTLNTEAFF.

This clone was observed a few times. The chain employs TRBV19 and TRBJ2-7, with D maybe TRBD2 (5 bases). The germline V gene encodes CDR1 LNHDA and CDR2 SQIVND (reference sequence). With 5 bases removed from V and 5 bases from J, the gap between germline ends came to 16 bases. The CDR3 contains 14 residues. In DNA, the CDR3 is TGTGCCAGTAGTGAAGGGAGTTATACGAACGAGCAGTACTTC. Residues: CASSEGSYTNEQYF.

This chain connects TRBV19 to TRBJ1-5, with D possibly TRBD1 on 5 matching bases. The V gene lost 6 bases and the J gene lost 6 bases, with 12 bases spanning the gap. The CDR3 totals 13 residues. Germline-derived CDR1 and CDR2 are LNHDA and SQIVND (reference sequence). CDR3 sequence reads: CASRAGLGQPQHF. CDR3 DNA: TGTGCCAGTAGGGCAGGGTTAGGTCAGCCCCAGCATTTT.

This clone was picked up one time. The rearrangement uses TRBV13 and TRBJ2-2; 7 positions match TRBD2. Germline CDR1 reads PRHDT; CDR2 reads FYEKMQ (reference sequence). Trimming cost V 4 bases and J 5 bases; bases outside gene matches: 13. This CDR3 comprises 17 residues. CDR3 nucleotides: TGTGCCAGCAGCTACCTAGCGGCGAGGAGGTCTACCGGGGAGCTGTTTTTT. Its protein is CASSYLAARRSTGELFF.

This clone has just one count. The gene calls are TRBV3-1 (or the pseudogene TRBV3-2) and TRBJ2-7; the D gene is possibly TRBD2 (6 bases). The V end lost 0 bases, the J end lost 6 bases, and 15 bases lay between the germline ends. This CDR3 spans 15 amino acids. From germline, CDR1 is LGHDT and CDR2 YNNKEL (reference sequence). The CDR3 protein is CASSQDPRTMGEQYF. The DNA of the CDR3 is TGTGCCAGCAGCCAAGATCCACGGACTATGGGCGAGCAGTACTTC.